These T cell receptor beta chains were read from a single sample in a study of control samples from healthy donors and cancer patients. Sequencing used immunoSEQ multiplex PCR; TCRdb keeps in-frame clones, though not all of them. Seen here are 45,000 to 60,000 clones, less than 95% observed once, and the top ten hold roughly 4%. The sequenced sample consisted of blood. These receptors were taken from a young man in good health. The CDR3 runs from the conserved cysteine through the conserved F or W. A D gene is named only where the DNA matches it firmly. Where a row states a size, it is once, few, many or the class of an expanded clone; other rows omit it.

V gene,D gene,J gene,clone size,CDR3 protein,CDR3 DNA
TRBV5-1,TRBD1,TRBJ1-5,NA,CASSPRDRNQPQHF,TGTGCCAGCAGCCCCCGGGACAGAAATCAGCCCCAGCATTTT
TRBV18,NA,TRBJ2-2,few,CASSPLTVGTGELFF,TGTGCCAGCTCACCACTCACAGTTGGAACCGGGGAGCTGTTTTTT
TRBV24-1,NA,TRBJ1-1,once,CATSREGGTEAFF,TGTGCCACCAGTCGTGAGGGTGGCACTGAAGCTTTCTTT
TRBV2,TRBD1,TRBJ1-3,NA,CASSDRDRVSGNTIYF,TGTGCCAGCAGTGACCGGGACAGGGTTTCGGGAAACACCATATATTTT
TRBV19,TRBD2,TRBJ2-7,NA,CASRIAGGDTYEQYF,TGTGCCAGTAGAATAGCGGGGGGCGATACCTACGAGCAGTACTTC
TRBV5-5,NA,TRBJ1-4,NA,CASSYSMNKLFF,TGTGCCAGCAGCTACTCAATGAACAAACTGTTTTTT
TRBV7-3,NA,TRBJ2-3,NA,CASSLRSGGGTDTQYF,TGTGCCAGCAGCTTAAGGTCCGGGGGCGGGACAGATACGCAGTATTTT
TRBV7-2,TRBD2,TRBJ2-3,few,CASSRGWSSGGLDTQYF,TGTGCCAGCAGCAGAGGATGGTCTAGCGGGGGGTTGGATACGCAGTATTTT
TRBV11-2,TRBD2,TRBJ2-2,NA,CASSPAGGPEWTGELFF,TGTGCCAGCAGCCCAGCGGGAGGGCCGGAATGGACCGGGGAGCTGTTTTTT
TRBV10-3,TRBD1,TRBJ1-2,NA,CAIRPGQGAQRQLDGGYTF,TGTGCCATCAGACCGGGACAGGGGGCGCAACGTCAGCTAGACGGTGGCTACACCTTC
TRBV6-5,NA,TRBJ1-1,once,CASSYSWGMDTEAFF,TGTGCCAGCAGTTACTCGTGGGGGATGGACACTGAAGCTTTCTTT
TRBV9,TRBD1,TRBJ1-2,NA,CASSVEQGRGYTF,TGTGCCAGCAGCGTAGAACAGGGGAGAGGCTACACCTTC
TRBV9,TRBD2,TRBJ2-5,few,CASSVGGRAQETQYF,TGTGCCAGCAGCGTAGGTGGGAGGGCTCAGGAGACCCAGTACTTC
TRBV3-1/TRBV3-2,NA,TRBJ2-3,NA,CASSPGGVRDTQYF,TGTGCCAGCAGCCCAGGAGGGGTCCGAGATACGCAGTATTTT
TRBV19,NA,TRBJ1-1,NA,CASTVSWNTEAFF,TGTGCCAGTACGGTCAGCTGGAACACTGAAGCTTTCTTT
TRBV28,NA,TRBJ1-6,NA,CASIFQRDLLNSPLHF,TGTGCCAGCATATTCCAAAGGGACCTACTTAATTCACCCCTCCACTTT
TRBV19,NA,TRBJ2-5,NA,CASSPPLTARQETQYF,TGTGCCAGTAGCCCCCCCTTGACAGCCCGGCAAGAGACCCAGTACTTC
TRBV7-2,NA,TRBJ1-5,NA,CASSSEGSTNQPQHF,TGTGCCAGCAGCTCTGAGGGTTCGACAAATCAGCCCCAGCATTTT
TRBV29-1,NA,TRBJ2-5,NA,CSVEGRYQETQYF,TGCAGCGTTGAAGGGCGCTACCAAGAGACCCAGTACTTC
TRBV30,NA,TRBJ1-1,few,CAWRGGATEAFF,TGTGCCTGGAGAGGAGGGGCCACTGAAGCTTTCTTT
TRBV12-3/TRBV12-4,NA,TRBJ1-1,NA,CASSPNRPEAFF,TGTGCCAGCAGTCCTAATAGACCTGAAGCTTTCTTT
TRBV19,TRBD1,TRBJ1-5,NA,CASSPLDRNQPQHF,TGTGCCAGTAGTCCGTTGGACAGGAATCAGCCCCAGCATTTT
TRBV7-9,TRBD1,TRBJ1-6,once,CASSLEGAVLRSPLHF,TGTGCCAGCAGCTTAGAGGGGGCTGTCTTACGTTCACCCCTCCACTTT
TRBV7-3,NA,TRBJ2-7,NA,CASSSGGSGHEQYF,TGTGCCAGCAGCTCCGGCGGGTCAGGACACGAGCAGTACTTC
TRBV28,NA,TRBJ1-2,NA,CASRVNYGYTF,TGTGCCAGCAGGGTTAACTATGGCTACACCTTC
TRBV19,TRBD1,TRBJ1-1,NA,CASSPTGTGFTEAFF,TGTGCCAGTAGTCCGACCGGGACAGGCTTCACTGAAGCTTTCTTT
TRBV6-2/TRBV6-3,TRBD2,TRBJ2-1,NA,CASSYPDRTSGGATTNNEQFF,TGTGCCAGCAGTTACCCCGACCGGACTAGCGGGGGGGCGACGACGAACAATGAGCAGTTCTTC